This TCR beta chain was recorded in a study of blood T cell repertoires in COVID-19 (dated by TCRdb to 2020 to 2021). In terms of the full investigation: Samples covering the acute and convalescent phases of COVID-19 were provided by collaborators in the United States, Italy and Spain. The prospective study material was composed of cDNA or gDNA derived from T cells, B-cell-depleted T cells, or PBMCs. The dataset comprised deeply sampled blood TCRbeta repertoires from subjects exposed to, actively infected with, or recovered from COVID-19. The repertoires were released in a freely available public database intended as a resource for research on the immune response to SARS-CoV-2. Samples were obtained from the ongoing ImmuneRACE study (first 160 participants) and from about 1,300 subjects provided by 6 global collaborators. The sample metadata nearly always contained a de-identified subject ID, COVID-19 status, age in years and sex. HLA class I and class II types, where available, came from metadata supplied by the sample provider rather than from assay-based typing. What the study reported, not specific to this receptor: The quantity of clinical and demographic metadata differed by source and by participant and was supplied without curation.

TCRbeta CDR3 regions were amplified from genomic DNA using the immunoSEQ Assay, a bias-controlled multiplex PCR. Per the original workflow: The number of nucleated cells in each sample was estimated from the amplification of reference gene primers within the assay. Sequence reads were collapsed and filtered to measure the absolute abundance of every unique TCRbeta CDR3 rearrangement. For each sample, productive Simpson clonality was calculated by taking the square root of Simpson's diversity index across productive rearrangements. Entries here come from immuneACCESS through TCRdb and include only in-frame sequences with V and J called. Some clones fail to appear in such tables; in the studies checked, an unresolved V gene covers under half of the shortfall, and the cause of the remainder is unknown. Clonal size and the V and J genes are those of that table, whereas D and trimming came from the DNA. The table for this sample lists roughly 92,000 clones; approximately 86% of them were counted only once. Around a tenth of the sample comes from the top ten.

Concerning this clone: The specificity of this receptor is unknown. No much larger clone exists at a distance of one base, and base qualities are not known.

The collaborating institutions used their own protocols to collect whole blood in K2EDTA tubes. Collaborator samples were shipped for TCRbeta analysis as frozen whole blood, isolated PBMCs, or DNA extracted from either sample type. From the cysteine through the phenylalanine, the CDR3 covers 13 amino acids. The sequence is cut down to CDR3 DNA, 39 bases in frame from base 1. V is clipped by 6 bases and J by 6 bases, and the sequence between their germline boundaries is 12 bases long. The sequencing sample was made of peripheral blood. Recombination connected TRBV12-3 or TRBV12-4 to TRBJ1-5; the best D guess is TRBD1, with 5 bases matching. The TCR originated in a man aged 45-65 years with acute or convalescent COVID-19. The nucleotide sequence reads TGTGCCAGCAGCCTGGGGGGGACTCAGCCCCAGCATTTT. This gives the protein CASSLGGTQPQHF.